These 6 T cell receptor beta chains share one sample of origin, sequenced in a study of beta chain features in type 1 diabetes. Findings and limits, study-wide: Shorter TCRB CDR3s, moderately but significantly so, marked every one of the four CD4+ subsets in Type 1 diabetes patients.

The study reverse transcribed the entire isolated RNA, so it sequenced expressed TCRB transcripts. The method was immunoSEQ multiplex PCR; TCRdb's version includes in-frame clones alone and lacks a portion of them. Of about 240,000 clones in the sample, 14% were seen once. Their target antigens are unknown. The sequenced material came from naive CD4+ T cells from blood. The receptors here all came from a man between 25 and 39 years old with type 1 diabetes.

A few counts support this clone. The genes are TRBV7-2 and TRBJ2-1; a weak D match, TRBD1 (6 bases). With 8 bases removed from V and 0 bases from J, the gap between germline ends came to 11 bases. CDR3 length equals 14 residues. CDR1 and CDR2 (germline): SGHTA, FQGNSA. The CDR3 DNA reads TGTGCCAGCTCCCAGGGGAGCTCCTACAATGAGCAGTTCTTC. This encodes CASSQGSSYNEQFF.

The chain links TRBV5-1 to TRBJ2-7, with 7 bases fitting TRBD2. J lost 5 bases, V lost 0 bases, and 2 bases had no gene match. This CDR3 is 13 amino acids long. Germline V lookup: CDR1 SGHRS, CDR2 YFSETQ. CDR3 bases: TGCGCCAGCAGCTTGGTGGGGGGGAACGAGCAGTACTTC. This translates into CASSLVGGNEQYF. Supplemented by reference TRBV5-1 and TRBJ2-7, the full variable domain reads KAGVTQTPRYLIKTRGQQVTLSCSPISGHRSVSWYQQTPGQGLQFLFEYFSETQRNKGNFPGRFSGRQFSNSRSEMNVSTLELGDSALYLCASSLVGGNEQYFGPGTRLTVT.

The chain has TRBV27 and TRBJ1-2; the match to TRBD1 covers 9 bases. After removal of 5 bases from V and 4 bases from J, the junction contained 8 bases not matched to a gene. Per germline, CDR1 MNHEY and CDR2 SMNVEV (reference sequence). The CDR3 covers 15 residues. CDR3 DNA sequence: TGTGCCAGCAGTCCGGGACAGGGACGCCCCTATGGCTACACCTTC. This sequence encodes CASSPGQGRPYGYTF.

This clone was recorded a few times. The V call is TRBV27, the J call TRBJ1-2; tentative D call: TRBD1 (5 bases). The CDR3 sequence is 14 residues long. Deletions cut 5 bases from V and 8 bases from J, with 18 bases between. Germline V gives CDR1 MNHEY, CDR2 SMNVEV (reference sequence). The CDR3 DNA follows: TGTGCCAGCAGTCTGACGACAGAGCTACGAGGCTACACCTTC. This gives the protein CASSLTTELRGYTF.

This clone was recorded a few times. The chain uses TRBV6-5 and TRBJ2-3, with D perhaps matching TRBD2 (5 bases). The CDR3 totals 12 residues. V lost 5 bases to trimming and J lost 7 bases, with 10 bases between them. Per germline, CDR1 MNHEY and CDR2 SVGAGI. The CDR3 DNA reads TGTGCCAGCAGTCCCTCGGGATATACGCAGTATTTT. Translating gives CASSPSGYTQYF.

This clone has only a few counts. The chain carries TRBV6-5 and TRBJ1-5; D uncertain. The CDR3 totals 15 residues. Per the germline V gene, CDR1 is MNHEY and CDR2 is SVGAGI. The germline V and J ends were trimmed by 2 bases and 1 base, with 9 bases remaining between them. The CDR3 nucleotides are TGTGCCAGCAGTTACAGGCGGGCGAGCAATCAGCCCCAGCATTTT. It yields the protein CASSYRRASNQPQHF.